These 25 T cell receptor beta chains came from one sample sequenced in a study of beta chain features in type 1 diabetes. Study outcomes and limitations: Shortening that was moderate but significant affected the TCRB CDR3s of Type 1 diabetes patients in all four CD4+ subsets.

Their specific antigens are unknown. Expressed TCRB transcripts were sequenced after all isolated RNA was converted to cDNA. Generated by immunoSEQ multiplex PCR, the TCRdb table keeps only in-frame clones and is missing some. The sample includes roughly 700,000 clones, around 15% of them seen just once. Sequenced: naive CD4+ T cells from blood. All receptors derive from a young man with type 1 diabetes.

The CDR3 DNA is TGTGCCAGCAGTCCCTCCCCAGACCCGGCCTACGAGCAGTACTTC. Its translation: CASSPSPDPAYEQYF. V and J are TRBV27 and TRBJ2-7; the D is unclear. V was shortened by 5 bases and J by 2 bases, with 16 bases between the two germline ends. Germline V gene sequence: CDR1 MNHEY, CDR2 SMNVEV (reference sequence). The CDR3 runs 15 residues.

The chain combines TRBV6-1 with TRBJ2-7, with 11 positions matching TRBD2. Germline CDR1 MNHNS, CDR2 SASEGT. The ends lost 5 bases at V and 3 bases at J; junction bases unmatched: 3. CDR3 size: 14 residues. CDR3 amino acids: CASSKTSGDYEQYF. The CDR3 DNA is TGTGCCAGCAGTAAGACTAGCGGGGACTACGAGCAGTACTTC.

This clone came up a few times. This rearrangement joins TRBV5-1 to TRBJ2-5, with D perhaps TRBD2 (6 bases). This CDR3 is built from 16 residues. Germline lookup yields CDR1 SGHRS and CDR2 YFSETQ. V was trimmed by 0 bases and J by 1 base, leaving 13 bases between them. CDR3 loop: CASSLVFAGIQETQYF. The CDR3 DNA is TGCGCCAGCAGCTTGGTCTTCGCGGGGATCCAAGAGACCCAGTACTTC. Full variable domain (rest looked up from reference TRBV5-1 and TRBJ2-5): KAGVTQTPRYLIKTRGQQVTLSCSPISGHRSVSWYQQTPGQGLQFLFEYFSETQRNKGNFPGRFSGRQFSNSRSEMNVSTLELGDSALYLCASSLVFAGIQETQYFGPGTRLLVL.

V gene TRBV11-2 combines with J gene TRBJ2-3; a possible D gene is TRBD2 (7 bases). Per germline, CDR1 SGHAT and CDR2 FQNNGV. This CDR3 spans 15 amino acids. V lost 0 bases and J lost 2, with 9 bases in between. The CDR3 nucleotides are TGTGCCAGCAGCTTAGATGCGGGGGCCACAGATACGCAGTATTTT. This gives the protein CASSLDAGATDTQYF.

This clone came up a few times. The rearrangement uses TRBV7-7 and TRBJ2-5; tentative D call: TRBD2 (6 bases). The CDR3 consists of 15 residues. Trimming removed 5 bases at V and 5 bases at J, with 18 bases between. The germline V gene encodes CDR1 SSHAT and CDR2 FNYEAQ (reference sequence). The CDR3 loop reads CASSSLAGSGETQYF. The CDR3, as DNA: TGTGCCAGCAGCAGCCTGGCGGGGAGCGGGGAGACCCAGTACTTC. Complete variable domain (other parts from reference TRBV7-7 and TRBJ2-5): GAGVSQSPRYKVTKRGQDVTLRCDPISSHATLYWYQQALGQGPEFLTYFNYEAQPDKSGLPSDRFSAERPEGSISTLTIQRTEQRDSAMYRCASSSLAGSGETQYFGPGTRLLVL.

The J gene is TRBJ2-7, the V gene TRBV13, with D possibly matching TRBD2 (5 bases). The CDR3 is 14 amino acids. V gave up 4 bases and J gave up 1 base, with 11 bases separating them. CDR1 and CDR2 (germline): PRHDT, FYEKMQ (reference sequence). In nucleotides, the CDR3 is TGTGCCAGCAGCTCTAGCACCGGGTCCTACGAGCAGTACTTC. Amino acid sequence: CASSSSTGSYEQYF.

In its sample, this clone was seen a few times. The chain carries TRBV11-2 and TRBJ1-2, with TRBD1 matching over 9 bases. The CDR3 has 15 residues. With 4 bases clipped from V and 8 bases from J, the junction kept 11 bases outside the gene matches. CDR1 is SGHAT and CDR2 is FQNNGV in the germline V gene. The CDR3, as DNA: TGTGCCAGCAGCTACGACACAGGGGGCGCAGGAGGCTACACCTTC. It yields the protein CASSYDTGGAGGYTF.

The chain recombines TRBV5-1 with TRBJ2-5, with D unresolved. The J call may be faulty, since TRBJ2-7 better matches the DNA end. The CDR3 is 16 residues long. The germline CDR1 and CDR2 sequences are SGHRS and YFSETQ. This chain's CDR3 is CASSPAAVAPTYEQYF. CDR3 nucleotide sequence: TGCGCCAGCAGCCCTGCGGCGGTAGCACCCACCTACGAGCAGTACTTC.

This clone was observed a handful of times. V usage is TRBV18 and J usage is TRBJ1-6; TRBD1 matches at 9 bases. V dropped 8 bases and J dropped 7; count of bases not matched to a gene: 15. Germline lookup yields CDR1 KGHSH and CDR2 LQKENI. This CDR3 region has 17 residues. CDR3 DNA sequence: TGTGCCAGCCGCAAGGCCTCGGGACAGGGTGGAAATTCACCCCTCCACTTT. Its translation: CASRKASGQGGNSPLHF. The full variable domain, with the rest looked up from reference TRBV18 and TRBJ1-6, is NAGVMQNPRHLVRRRGQEARLRCSPMKGHSHVYWYRQLPEEGLKFMVYLQKENIIDESGMPKERFSAEFPKEGPSILRIQQVVRGDSAAYFCASRKASGQGGNSPLHFGNGTRLTVT.

The rearrangement joins TRBV4-2 to TRBJ2-7; 8 bases map to TRBD1. Per germline, CDR1 LGHNA and CDR2 YNFKEQ. V shed 1 base and J 3 bases; nucleotides not matched to a gene: 5. The CDR3 totals 15 residues. As DNA, the CDR3 is TGTGCCAGCAGCCAAGCCGGGACAGGTGACTACGAGCAGTACTTC. It encodes CASSQAGTGDYEQYF.

The chain is built from TRBV7-3 and TRBJ2-7; 8 nucleotides match TRBD1. The CDR3 totals 19 residues. Germline V gene sequence: CDR1 SGHTA, CDR2 FQGTGA. The V gene end was trimmed by 1 base and the J gene end by 1 base; junction bases not matched to a gene: 15. The CDR3 loop reads CASSLNGPDREFSSYEQYF. CDR3 DNA: TGTGCCAGCAGCTTAAATGGTCCGGACAGGGAATTTAGTTCCTACGAGCAGTACTTC.

This clone appeared a few times. The chain carries TRBV18 and TRBJ1-2; D not resolved. Germline CDR1 is KGHSH and CDR2 is LQKENI. This CDR3 contains 15 residues. V shed 4 bases and J shed 2 bases, with 14 bases lying between them. The CDR3 DNA reads as TGTGCCAGCTCACTGACCGAGGATTTAAACTATGGCTACACCTTC. Translation gives CASSLTEDLNYGYTF.

The chain joins TRBV30 to TRBJ1-3; possibly TRBD1 for D (5 bases). In germline, CDR1 is GTSNPN, CDR2 SVGIG (reference sequence). Between the trimmed V and J ends, which lost 4 bases and 2 bases, there was a span of 9 bases. CDR3 length: 13 amino acids. The CDR3 region has the DNA TGTGCCTGGACCCCGGGACCTGGAAACACCATATATTTT. This codes for CAWTPGPGNTIYF.

This clone was recorded a few times. This chain's CDR3 is CSAAGTYEQYF. CDR3 nucleotide sequence: TGCAGTGCAGCAGGGACCTACGAGCAGTACTTC. The rearrangement joins TRBV20-1 to TRBJ2-7, with D maybe TRBD1 (5 bases). Germline V gene lookup returns CDR1 DFQATT and CDR2 SNEGSKA (reference sequence). This CDR3 has 11 residues. Trimming shortened V by 6 bases and J by 2 bases, and 8 bases separated the two germline ends.

The chain is built from TRBV7-7 and TRBJ2-1; TRBD2 agrees at 7 bases. The CDR3 runs to 14 residues. V gave up 0 bases and J gave up 4 bases; unmatched junction bases: 0. Germline loops: CDR1 SSHAT, CDR2 FNYEAQ (reference sequence). The CDR3 sequence: CASSLAGGYNEQFF. CDR3 nucleotides: TGTGCCAGCAGCTTAGCGGGGGGGTACAATGAGCAGTTCTTC.

This clone has just a few counts. This chain joins TRBV19 and TRBJ2-7; 9 bases fit TRBD1. Per germline, CDR1 LNHDA and CDR2 SQIVND (reference sequence). There are 14 residues in the CDR3. V trimming: 8 bases; J trimming: 9 bases; junction bases outside the gene matches: 14. For the CDR3, the DNA is TGTGCCAGTGCGACCCCGGGACAGGGTTCGAGGCAGTACTTC. Translated, it gives CASATPGQGSRQYF.

This clone was found a few times. The V and J genes are TRBV7-9 and TRBJ1-1; D gene uncertain. Trimming took off 8 bases at V and 3 bases at J, with 10 bases between the two ends. CDR3 length: 12 amino acids. Germline lookup yields CDR1 SEHNR and CDR2 FQNEAQ (reference sequence). The CDR3 DNA reads TGTGCCAGCTCCCGGGTGGACACTGAAGCTTTCTTT. It is translated as CASSRVDTEAFF.

The rearrangement links TRBV25-1 to TRBJ2-7; D perhaps matches TRBD1 (7 bases). The CDR3 length is 15 residues. With 1 base removed from V and 3 bases from J, the gap between germline ends came to 13 bases. The germline V gene has CDR1 MGHDK and CDR2 SYGVNS. The chain's CDR3 is CASSESGRGVYEQYF. The CDR3 nucleotides are TGTGCCAGCAGTGAATCCGGCAGGGGGGTCTACGAGCAGTACTTC.

V and J are TRBV30 and TRBJ2-6; 10 positions match TRBD1. The CDR3 totals 15 residues. CDR1 is GTSNPN and CDR2 is SVGIG in the germline V gene (reference sequence). Germline trimming cut 3 bases from V and 2 bases from J; bases unmatched to any gene: 1. The CDR3 coding sequence is TGTGCCTGGAGGGGACAGGGGCCTGGGGCCAACGTCCTGACTTTC. It codes for CAWRGQGPGANVLTF.

The rearrangement links TRBV9 to TRBJ2-5, with 8 bases lining up with TRBD2. Losses at the gene ends were 0 bases for V and 0 bases for J; bases not matched to a gene: 4. The CDR3 is 16 amino acids. From germline, CDR1 is SGDLS and CDR2 YYNGEE. CDR3 residues: CASSVGSSGNQETQYF. DNA for the CDR3: TGTGCCAGCAGCGTAGGGAGTAGCGGGAACCAAGAGACCCAGTACTTC.

The chain joins TRBV7-9 to TRBJ1-5; D gene ambiguous. V was pared by 1 base and J by 0 bases, with 13 bases between. From germline, CDR1 is SEHNR and CDR2 FQNEAQ (reference sequence). This CDR3 spans 17 amino acids. CDR3 sequence (DNA): TGTGCCAGCAGCTTAGAGGCGGCAGCTTATAGCAATCAGCCCCAGCATTTT. This sequence encodes CASSLEAAAYSNQPQHF. The variable domain in full, completed from reference TRBV7-9 and TRBJ1-5, reads DTGVSQNPRHKITKRGQNVTFRCDPISEHNRLYWYRQTLGQGPEFLTYFQNEAQLEKSRLLSDRFSAERPKGSFSTLEIQRTEQGDSAMYLCASSLEAAAYSNQPQHFGDGTRLSIL.

This clone was recorded a few times. The V gene is TRBV5-4, the J gene TRBJ2-3, with 13 bases that match TRBD2. Germline V CDR1 and CDR2: SGHNT, YYREEE (reference sequence). V lost 4 bases to trimming and J lost 6 bases; unmatched junction nucleotides: 2. The CDR3 is made up of 14 amino acids. The CDR3 DNA follows: TGTGCCAGCAGCCCGGGACTAGCGGGGGATACGCAGTATTTT. This codes for CASSPGLAGDTQYF. Full variable domain (rest looked up from reference TRBV5-4 and TRBJ2-3): ETGVTQSPTHLIKTRGQQVTLRCSSQSGHNTVSWYQQALGQGPQFIFQYYREEENGRGNFPPRFSGLQFPNYSSELNVNALELDDSALYLCASSPGLAGDTQYFGPGTRLTVL.

This chain joins TRBV9 and TRBJ1-1; 11 bases align to TRBD1. Per the germline V gene, CDR1 is SGDLS and CDR2 is YYNGEE. V shed 2 bases, J shed 5 bases, and the junction held 5 bases outside the gene matches. The CDR3 loop spans 15 amino acids. The CDR3 nucleotides are TGTGCCAGCAGCGTGGTGGGACAGGGGGAAACTGAAGCTTTCTTT. It specifies CASSVVGQGETEAFF.

There are a few counts of this clone. The CDR3 DNA is TGTGCCAGTAGTATCCGGTTCTCAGATGAGCAGTTCTTC. This sequence encodes CASSIRFSDEQFF. V usage is TRBV19 and J usage is TRBJ2-1; no clear D. Germline loops: CDR1 LNHDA, CDR2 SQIVND (reference sequence). Trimming removed 3 bases from V and 8 bases from J, with 11 bases in between. The CDR3 has 13 residues.

The sample holds a few counts of this clone. The chain employs TRBV15 and TRBJ2-7; TRBD1 or TRBD2 may be the D gene (5 bases each). V lost 1 base and J lost 6, with 16 bases in between. The CDR3 is made up of 15 amino acids. Germline V lookup: CDR1 LNHNV, CDR2 YYDKDF (reference sequence). This CDR3 reads CATSRARDQGGEQYF. The CDR3, as DNA: TGTGCCACCAGCAGAGCACGGGATCAGGGCGGCGAGCAGTACTTC. The variable domain in full, with the rest retrieved from reference TRBV15 and TRBJ2-7, is DAMVIQNPRYQVTQFGKPVTLSCSQTLNHNVMYWYQQKSSQAPKLLFHYYDKDFNNEADTPDNFQSRRPNTSFCFLDIRSPGLGDTAMYLCATSRARDQGGEQYFGPGTRLTVT.